The clone carrying this T cell receptor (beta chain) was counted once. In the original workflow: Amplification with reference gene primers provided the estimates of nucleated cell counts. TCRdb's table, derived via immunoSEQ multiplex PCR, lists solely in-frame clones and lacks some. The V and J calls and the clone size are those of that table, but D and trimming were determined from the DNA. The data show about 130,000 clones, with over 75% seen just once and roughly 1.2% held by the top ten. The entry originates in a study of blood T cell repertoires in COVID-19. Study-level background: Sites in the United States, Italy and Spain provided acute and convalescent COVID-19 samples.

The CDR3 is 14 amino acids. The V end lost 5 bases, the J end lost 4 bases, and 14 bases lay between the germline ends. Looked up from germline, CDR1 is SGHAT and CDR2 is FQDESV (reference sequence). Source material: peripheral blood. This chain connects TRBV11-1 to TRBJ2-5; perhaps TRBD2 as D (6 bases). This sequence was found in a woman aged 80 or older with acute or convalescent COVID-19. As DNA, the CDR3 is TGTGCCAGCAGCACCCGGTGGAGGGTAGAGACCCAGTACTTC. It yields the protein CASSTRWRVETQYF.